Detailed here is one T cell receptor (beta chain). The entry originates in a study of cytomegalovirus exposure and HLA in healthy donors. The CDR3 length is 15 residues. V shed 3 bases, J shed 3 bases, and the junction held 7 bases outside the gene matches. CDR1 and CDR2 (germline): SGHAT, FQNNGV. 60 Vbeta and 13 Jbeta primers were used in PCR. Generated by immunoSEQ multiplex PCR, the TCRdb table keeps only in-frame clones and is missing some. Counted here are around 92,000 clones, approximately 74% occurring once; the ten biggest clones make up roughly an eighth. Sequencing input: PBMCs. The source of this sequence is a woman in her seventies in good health and CMV-seropositive. The chain is built from TRBV11-2 and TRBJ1-2; 7 bases match TRBD1. For the CDR3, the DNA is TGTGCCAGCAGCTTGAACGCCGGGACAGACTATGGCTACACCTTC. The encoded protein is CASSLNAGTDYGYTF.